Listed below are T cell receptor beta chains from one sample, sequenced in a study of OX40 agonist ivuxolimab in advanced cancers. Measured with immunoSEQ multiplex PCR; TCRdb has only the in-frame clones, and not every one. The sample contains tens of thousands of clones, approximately 90% of which appear only once. The specimen comprised CD4+ or CD8+ T cells sorted from blood, sampled in a trial of the OX40 agonist ivuxolimab. The receptors originated from an adult with an advanced solid tumor such as melanoma, head and neck, liver or kidney cancer. The CDR3 runs from the conserved cysteine through the conserved F or W. A D gene is named only where the DNA matches it firmly. Size tells how often a clone was seen (once, few, many) or the class of an expanded clone, and some rows leave it out.

d_gene: .
abundance: .
j_gene: TRBJ2-3
v_gene: TRBV7-7
CDR3nt: TGTGCCAGCAGCCGGGGACGGGGGTACACAGATACGCAGTATTTT
CDR3aa: CASSRGRGYTDTQYF

d_gene: TRBD2
abundance: .
j_gene: TRBJ2-3
v_gene: TRBV7-2
CDR3nt: TGTGCCACCTCTTCCCGGGGGGGTCTAAGCACAGATACGCAGTATTTT
CDR3aa: CATSSRGGLSTDTQYF

d_gene: TRBD1
abundance: .
j_gene: TRBJ1-4
v_gene: TRBV6-5
CDR3nt: TGTGCCACCCGGAGAGGAGGGGGCGATGAAAAACTGTTTTTT
CDR3aa: CATRRGGGDEKLFF

d_gene: .
abundance: .
j_gene: TRBJ1-1
v_gene: TRBV25-1
CDR3nt: TGTGCCAGCAGTGAATCACGACTCGGGAACACTGAAGCTTTCTTT
CDR3aa: CASSESRLGNTEAFF

d_gene: .
abundance: .
j_gene: TRBJ1-1
v_gene: TRBV4-1
CDR3nt: TGCGCCAGCAGCCGATACACCCGGTTATTGTGGGACACTGAAGCTTTCTTT
CDR3aa: CASSRYTRLLWDTEAFF

d_gene: .
abundance: once
j_gene: TRBJ2-5
v_gene: TRBV7-9
CDR3nt: TGTGCCAGCAGCTTAGGAACGGCGGCAGCTCAAGAGACCCAGTACTTC
CDR3aa: CASSLGTAAAQETQYF

d_gene: TRBD1
abundance: .
j_gene: TRBJ1-4
v_gene: TRBV19
CDR3nt: TGTGCCAGTGCACTGGACAGGGGGAGTGAAAAACTGTTTTTT
CDR3aa: CASALDRGSEKLFF

d_gene: TRBD1
abundance: .
j_gene: TRBJ1-2
v_gene: TRBV5-1
CDR3nt: TGCGCCAGCAGCAGTACGACAGGGCCTCATGGCTACACCTTC
CDR3aa: CASSSTTGPHGYTF

d_gene: .
abundance: .
j_gene: TRBJ1-2
v_gene: TRBV5-5
CDR3nt: TGTGCCAGCAGCTTGGAGGGTGGAGATGGCTACACCTTC
CDR3aa: CASSLEGGDGYTF

d_gene: .
abundance: .
j_gene: TRBJ1-4
v_gene: TRBV27
CDR3nt: TGTGCCAGCAGTTTAGGGTTTACCGCAACTAATGAAAAACTGTTTTTT
CDR3aa: CASSLGFTATNEKLFF

d_gene: .
abundance: .
j_gene: TRBJ2-2
v_gene: TRBV28
CDR3nt: TGTGCCAGCAGCCCGGGTAGCGAGGCCACCGGGGAGCTGTTTTTT
CDR3aa: CASSPGSEATGELFF

d_gene: .
abundance: .
j_gene: TRBJ1-5
v_gene: TRBV5-4
CDR3nt: TGTGCCAGCAGCTTACAGGGTATGGATCAGCCCCAGCATTTT
CDR3aa: CASSLQGMDQPQHF

d_gene: .
abundance: .
j_gene: TRBJ1-4
v_gene: TRBV19
CDR3nt: TGTGCCAGTAGGGAGACAGACATGGAAAAACTGTTTTTT
CDR3aa: CASRETDMEKLFF

d_gene: .
abundance: .
j_gene: TRBJ2-4
v_gene: TRBV5-6
CDR3nt: TGTGCCAGCAGCTTGTATAAACTGGGGGCGGCGGACATTCAGTACTTC
CDR3aa: CASSLYKLGAADIQYF

d_gene: .
abundance: .
j_gene: TRBJ2-5
v_gene: TRBV25-1
CDR3nt: TGTGCCAGCAGTGCGATGATGAGCTCTCAAGAGACCCAGTACTTC
CDR3aa: CASSAMMSSQETQYF

d_gene: .
abundance: .
j_gene: TRBJ1-1
v_gene: TRBV9
CDR3nt: TGTGCCAGCAGCTTCACAGGGATTACCACTGAAGCTTTCTTT
CDR3aa: CASSFTGITTEAFF

d_gene: TRBD2
abundance: once
j_gene: TRBJ2-3
v_gene: TRBV5-8
CDR3nt: TGTGCCAGCAGCTTGGCGGCTAGCGGTTACACAGATACGCAGTATTTT
CDR3aa: CASSLAASGYTDTQYF

d_gene: .
abundance: .
j_gene: TRBJ1-5
v_gene: TRBV2
CDR3nt: TGTGCCAGCAGTGAAGCTCTTTGGGCCCAGCATTTT
CDR3aa: CASSEALWAQHF

d_gene: .
abundance: .
j_gene: TRBJ2-1
v_gene: TRBV7-2
CDR3nt: TGTGCCAGCAGCTTAGTGGGGGCCGGGTACAATGAGCAGTTCTTC
CDR3aa: CASSLVGAGYNEQFF

d_gene: .
abundance: .
j_gene: TRBJ2-7
v_gene: TRBV5-1
CDR3nt: TGCGCCAGCAGCTTGGCTGGGATGGACATCTACGAGCAGTACTTC
CDR3aa: CASSLAGMDIYEQYF

d_gene: TRBD2
abundance: .
j_gene: TRBJ2-5
v_gene: TRBV6-1
CDR3nt: TGTGCCAGCAGTGCGGCTTCTGGGGGGGGGACCCAGTACTTC
CDR3aa: CASSAASGGGTQYF

d_gene: .
abundance: .
j_gene: TRBJ2-1
v_gene: TRBV11-2
CDR3nt: TGTGCCAGCAGGCAACTGGGCGGGACTGAGCAGTTCTTC
CDR3aa: CASRQLGGTEQFF

d_gene: .
abundance: .
j_gene: TRBJ2-3
v_gene: TRBV6-5
CDR3nt: TGTGCCAGCAGTTACTCGTGGGATTCAGATACGCAGTATTTT
CDR3aa: CASSYSWDSDTQYF

d_gene: .
abundance: .
j_gene: TRBJ2-2
v_gene: TRBV30
CDR3nt: TGTGCCCTACAGGGGAACACCGGGGAGCTGTTTTTT
CDR3aa: CALQGNTGELFF

d_gene: .
abundance: .
j_gene: TRBJ2-1
v_gene: TRBV5-8
CDR3nt: TGTGCCAGCAGCTTGGATAGCCTGTCAAATGAGCAGTTCTTC
CDR3aa: CASSLDSLSNEQFF

d_gene: TRBD2
abundance: .
j_gene: TRBJ2-3
v_gene: TRBV6-6
CDR3nt: TGTGCCAGCAGTCCCCCTAGCGGGAGGAACACAGATACGCAGTATTTT
CDR3aa: CASSPPSGRNTDTQYF

d_gene: TRBD1
abundance: .
j_gene: TRBJ1-2
v_gene: TRBV6-4
CDR3nt: TGTGCCAGCAGCCCAGGGACAGGGGTTGGCTACACCTTC
CDR3aa: CASSPGTGVGYTF

d_gene: .
abundance: .
j_gene: TRBJ2-1
v_gene: TRBV19
CDR3nt: TGTGCCAGTAGTGAAGGGAGAGGACCCTACAATGAGCAGTTCTTC
CDR3aa: CASSEGRGPYNEQFF

d_gene: .
abundance: .
j_gene: TRBJ2-1
v_gene: TRBV5-1
CDR3nt: TGCGCCAGCAGCTTGCGGGTTGAGCAGTTCTTC
CDR3aa: CASSLRVEQFF

d_gene: TRBD2
abundance: .
j_gene: TRBJ2-3
v_gene: TRBV11-2
CDR3nt: TGTGCCAGCAGCTTAGCTCTTCGGGGGGACACAGATACGCAGTATTTT
CDR3aa: CASSLALRGDTDTQYF

d_gene: .
abundance: .
j_gene: TRBJ2-3
v_gene: TRBV7-2
CDR3nt: TGTGCCAGCAGTCCTGCTGGGTCACCCATAAACAGCGCGCAGTATTTT
CDR3aa: CASSPAGSPINSAQYF

d_gene: .
abundance: .
j_gene: TRBJ1-1
v_gene: TRBV27
CDR3nt: TGTGCCAGCAGTCTCCAGATGGGGGGACTCACTGAAGCTTTCTTT
CDR3aa: CASSLQMGGLTEAFF

d_gene: .
abundance: .
j_gene: TRBJ1-1
v_gene: TRBV19
CDR3nt: TGTGCCAGTAGTATAGATTTCTTCGGAGGGCACACTGAAGCTTTCTTT
CDR3aa: CASSIDFFGGHTEAFF

d_gene: TRBD1
abundance: .
j_gene: TRBJ2-5
v_gene: TRBV28
CDR3nt: TGTGCCAGCAGTTATGAGACAGGGGGAAGGCAAGAGACCCAGTACTTC
CDR3aa: CASSYETGGRQETQYF

d_gene: TRBD2
abundance: .
j_gene: TRBJ2-3
v_gene: TRBV5-1
CDR3nt: TGCGCCAGCAGCTTGGACGGGACTAGCCTCACAGATACGCAGTATTTT
CDR3aa: CASSLDGTSLTDTQYF

d_gene: TRBD2
abundance: .
j_gene: TRBJ2-1
v_gene: TRBV5-6
CDR3nt: TGTGCCAGCAGCGACACTAGCGGCTTAAGCTCCTACAATGAGCAGTTCTTC
CDR3aa: CASSDTSGLSSYNEQFF

d_gene: TRBD1
abundance: .
j_gene: TRBJ2-7
v_gene: TRBV14
CDR3nt: TGTGCCAGCAGCCTGGGACAGGGGGTGGCCTACGAGCAGTACTTC
CDR3aa: CASSLGQGVAYEQYF

d_gene: .
abundance: .
j_gene: TRBJ2-7
v_gene: TRBV6-5
CDR3nt: TGTGCCAGCAGTTCGTTTCTGGGGGTTTACGAGCAGTACTTC
CDR3aa: CASSSFLGVYEQYF

d_gene: .
abundance: .
j_gene: TRBJ1-5
v_gene: TRBV30
CDR3nt: TGTGCCGAGCGCAACGACGGAACAGGGTTTTGTTGCAATCAGCCCCAGCATTTT
CDR3aa: CAERNDGTGFCCNQPQHF

d_gene: .
abundance: .
j_gene: TRBJ1-1
v_gene: TRBV15
CDR3nt: TGTGCCACCAGCAGAGATTTGGTGCCCGGAACTGAAGCTTTCTTT
CDR3aa: CATSRDLVPGTEAFF

d_gene: .
abundance: .
j_gene: TRBJ1-6
v_gene: TRBV28
CDR3nt: TGTGCCAGTTCAGGAAGGGGCTCCTATAATTCACCCCTCCACTTT
CDR3aa: CASSGRGSYNSPLHF

d_gene: TRBD1
abundance: .
j_gene: TRBJ1-4
v_gene: TRBV19
CDR3nt: TGTGCCAGTAGTAAACCGGGACAGGGTTTGGAAAAACTGTTTTTT
CDR3aa: CASSKPGQGLEKLFF

d_gene: TRBD2
abundance: .
j_gene: TRBJ2-7
v_gene: TRBV27
CDR3nt: TGTGCCAGCAGTTCGCCGACTAGCGGGGGGACCTACGAGCAGTACTTC
CDR3aa: CASSSPTSGGTYEQYF

d_gene: TRBD2
abundance: once
j_gene: TRBJ2-7
v_gene: TRBV10-2
CDR3nt: TGCGCCAGCAGTAAGCGGGAGGGGGGCTACTACGAGCAGTACTTC
CDR3aa: CASSKREGGYYEQYF

d_gene: .
abundance: .
j_gene: TRBJ1-4
v_gene: TRBV4-1
CDR3nt: TGCGCCAGCAGCCCAGGGCAGCCGGGTGAAAAACTGTTTTTT
CDR3aa: CASSPGQPGEKLFF

d_gene: TRBD1
abundance: once
j_gene: TRBJ1-1
v_gene: TRBV5-4
CDR3nt: TGTGCCAGCAGCTTGGCCAGGGGGCACACTGAAGCTTTCTTT
CDR3aa: CASSLARGHTEAFF

d_gene: TRBD1
abundance: .
j_gene: TRBJ2-1
v_gene: TRBV4-1
CDR3nt: TGCGCCTGTGGACAGGGTTTTTTTATGCTGTGCAATGAGCAGTTCTTC
CDR3aa: CACGQGFFMLCNEQFF

d_gene: TRBD2
abundance: .
j_gene: TRBJ2-7
v_gene: TRBV29-1
CDR3nt: TGCAGCGTTGCTTGGGCTAGCGGGAGCTACGAGCAGTACTTC
CDR3aa: CSVAWASGSYEQYF